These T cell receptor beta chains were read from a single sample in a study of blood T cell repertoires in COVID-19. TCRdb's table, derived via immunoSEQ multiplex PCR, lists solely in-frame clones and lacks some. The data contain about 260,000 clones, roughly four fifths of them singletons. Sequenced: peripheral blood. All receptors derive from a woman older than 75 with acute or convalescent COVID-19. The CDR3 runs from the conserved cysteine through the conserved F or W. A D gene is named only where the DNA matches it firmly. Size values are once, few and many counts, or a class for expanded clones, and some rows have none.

TGCGCCAGCGGCGTTACAGGGGGCAAAGAGACCCAGTACTTC,CASGVTGGKETQYF,TRBV5-1,NA,TRBD1,TRBJ2-5
TGTGCCAGCAGCCAAGAACTTCCCACGCCCGTCCACCAGCCCCAGCATTTT,CASSQELPTPVHQPQHF,TRBV14,NA,NA,TRBJ1-5
TGTGCCAGCAAACGGGGCGGGGGGGCTTTCGAGCAGTACTTC,CASKRGGGAFEQYF,TRBV27,NA,TRBD2,TRBJ2-7
TGTGCCAGCAGCCAAGAAATACCAGGGGCCTATGGCTACACCTTC,CASSQEIPGAYGYTF,TRBV3-1/TRBV3-2,NA,NA,TRBJ1-2
TGTGCCAGTAGCTCGGGGGGCTGGGGGACCCAGTACTTC,CASSSGGWGTQYF,TRBV19,once,NA,TRBJ2-5
TGTGCCAGCAGTGGGGGGCGGGGGAATGAGCAGTTCTTC,CASSGGRGNEQFF,TRBV2,NA,NA,TRBJ2-1
TGTGCCAGCGGGACTAGCGGGAGGGCCTGGTACGAGCAGTACTTC,CASGTSGRAWYEQYF,TRBV28,NA,TRBD2,TRBJ2-7
TGCGCCAGCAGCTCTGTGGCCACAGGGTCGAAAGCTTTCTTT,CASSSVATGSKAFF,TRBV5-1,NA,NA,TRBJ1-1
TGTGCCAGCAGTGCCCGGGACAATTACAATGAGCAGTTCTTC,CASSARDNYNEQFF,TRBV6-4,NA,NA,TRBJ2-1
TGTGCCAGCAGCTTGTTATCCGGGGGAAGCACAGATACGCAGTATTTT,CASSLLSGGSTDTQYF,TRBV5-6,NA,NA,TRBJ2-3
TGTGCCAGCAGTTTTGCGGGAGGGGTAGAGACCCAGTACTTC,CASSFAGGVETQYF,TRBV28,NA,TRBD2,TRBJ2-5
TGTGCCAGCAGCTTAGCCAGACCCGCGGGGGCGTTCACAGATACGCAGTATTTT,CASSLARPAGAFTDTQYF,TRBV13,NA,NA,TRBJ2-3
TGTGCCAGCAGTAAGACAGGACGGGATGGCTACACCTTC,CASSKTGRDGYTF,TRBV5-6,once,NA,TRBJ1-2
TGTGCCAGCAGCGCGAGACAGGGTTACACAGATACGCAGTATTTT,CASSARQGYTDTQYF,TRBV7-9,NA,TRBD1,TRBJ2-3
TGTGCCAGCAGTTATCCCGGACAGGGGGGCCAAGAGACCCAGTACTTC,CASSYPGQGGQETQYF,TRBV6-5,NA,TRBD1,TRBJ2-5
TGCAGCGTTGGCCCGGGGGACAGGGAAAAACTGTTTTTT,CSVGPGDREKLFF,TRBV29-1,NA,TRBD1,TRBJ1-4
TGCAGTGCTAGTCCAGGATCAGGTGAAGCTTTCTTT,CSASPGSGEAFF,TRBV20-1,NA,NA,TRBJ1-1
TGCAGCGTTGGGACAAATATCAATTCACCCCTCCACTTT,CSVGTNINSPLHF,TRBV29-1,NA,NA,TRBJ1-6
TGTGCCAGCGCATACCAACCCGGGGGGCTGGGAAACACCATATATTTT,CASAYQPGGLGNTIYF,TRBV7-2,few,NA,TRBJ1-3
TGTGCCAGCAGTGAATCTTCCGGGACAGGTATGAACACTGAAGCTTTCTTT,CASSESSGTGMNTEAFF,TRBV6-1,NA,TRBD1,TRBJ1-1
TGTGCCAGTAGTAGGGGGGATGCTGGGGCCAACGTCCTGACTTTC,CASSRGDAGANVLTF,TRBV19,NA,NA,TRBJ2-6
TGTGCCAGCAGCGCCGCGGGACTAGCGGGAGACAATGAGCAGTTCTTC,CASSAAGLAGDNEQFF,TRBV7-2,NA,TRBD2,TRBJ2-1
TGTGCCAGCAGCCGCCAGGGGTCGACCATTCAGTACTTC,CASSRQGSTIQYF,TRBV27,once,NA,TRBJ2-4
TGTGCCAGCAGTTCCGGGAGAAAAGGAGAGACCCAGTACTTC,CASSSGRKGETQYF,TRBV6-6,NA,NA,TRBJ2-5
TGTGCCAGCAGCACACGCGGACAGGGGTCCGAGCAGTACTTC,CASSTRGQGSEQYF,TRBV7-2,NA,TRBD1,TRBJ2-7
TGTGCCAGCAGCGTAGGGACCACCGGGGGGGCCCAGTACTTC,CASSVGTTGGAQYF,TRBV9,NA,TRBD2,TRBJ2-5
TGCGCCAGCAGCCAAGATTCCAGGGCAGATACGCAGTATTTT,CASSQDSRADTQYF,TRBV4-3,NA,NA,TRBJ2-3
TGTGCCAGCATCCGCCGGACTAGCGGGAGCGATGAGCAGTTCTTC,CASIRRTSGSDEQFF,TRBV27,NA,TRBD2,TRBJ2-1